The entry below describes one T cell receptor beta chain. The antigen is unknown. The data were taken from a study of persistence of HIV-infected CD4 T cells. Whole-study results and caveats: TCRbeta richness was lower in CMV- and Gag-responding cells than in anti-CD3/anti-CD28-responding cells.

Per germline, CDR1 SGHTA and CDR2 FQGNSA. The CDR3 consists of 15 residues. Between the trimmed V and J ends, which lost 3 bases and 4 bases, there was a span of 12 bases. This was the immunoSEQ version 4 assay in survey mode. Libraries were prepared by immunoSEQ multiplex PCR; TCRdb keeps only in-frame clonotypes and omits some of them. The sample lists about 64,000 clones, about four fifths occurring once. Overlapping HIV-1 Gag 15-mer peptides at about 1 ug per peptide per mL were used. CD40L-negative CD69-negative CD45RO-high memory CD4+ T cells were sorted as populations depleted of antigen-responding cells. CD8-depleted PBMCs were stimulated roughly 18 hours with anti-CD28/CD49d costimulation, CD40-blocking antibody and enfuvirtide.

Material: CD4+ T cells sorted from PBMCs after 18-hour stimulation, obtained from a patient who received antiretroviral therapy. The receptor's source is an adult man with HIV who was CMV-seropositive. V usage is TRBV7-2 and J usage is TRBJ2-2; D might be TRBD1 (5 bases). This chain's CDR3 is CASSLAGSATGELFF. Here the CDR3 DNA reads TGTGCCAGCAGCTTGGCAGGGTCGGCCACCGGGGAGCTGTTTTTT.